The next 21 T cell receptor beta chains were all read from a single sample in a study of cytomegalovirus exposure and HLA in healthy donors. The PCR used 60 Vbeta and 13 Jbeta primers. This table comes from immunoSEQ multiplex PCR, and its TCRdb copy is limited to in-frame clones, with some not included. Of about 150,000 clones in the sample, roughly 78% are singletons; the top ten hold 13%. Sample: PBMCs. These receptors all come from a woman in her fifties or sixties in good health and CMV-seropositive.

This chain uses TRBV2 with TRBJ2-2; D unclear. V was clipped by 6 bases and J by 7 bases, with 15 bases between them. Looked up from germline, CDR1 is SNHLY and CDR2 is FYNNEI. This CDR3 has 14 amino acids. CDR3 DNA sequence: TGTGCCAGCAGCGCCATCCCCTCGGGCGGGGAGCTGTTTTTT. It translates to CASSAIPSGGELFF.

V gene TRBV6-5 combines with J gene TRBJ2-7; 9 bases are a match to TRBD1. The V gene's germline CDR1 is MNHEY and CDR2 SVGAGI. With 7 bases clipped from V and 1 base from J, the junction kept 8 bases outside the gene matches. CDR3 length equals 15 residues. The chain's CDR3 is CASKGQGRLSYEQYF. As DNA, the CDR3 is TGTGCCAGCAAAGGACAGGGGCGATTATCCTACGAGCAGTACTTC.

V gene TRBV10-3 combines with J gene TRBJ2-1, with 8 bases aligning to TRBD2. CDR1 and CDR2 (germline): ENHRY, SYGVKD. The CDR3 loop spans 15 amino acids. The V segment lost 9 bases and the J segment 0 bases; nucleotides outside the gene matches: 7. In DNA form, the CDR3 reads TGTGCCATAGGGCGGGGGGCCAGCTCCTACAATGAGCAGTTCTTC. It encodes CAIGRGASSYNEQFF.

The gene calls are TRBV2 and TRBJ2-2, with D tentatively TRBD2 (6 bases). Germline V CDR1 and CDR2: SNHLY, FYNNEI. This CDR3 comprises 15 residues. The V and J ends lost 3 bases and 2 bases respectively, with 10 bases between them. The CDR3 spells CASSDGGLNTGELFF. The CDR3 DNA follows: TGTGCCAGCAGTGACGGGGGACTTAACACCGGGGAGCTGTTTTTT.

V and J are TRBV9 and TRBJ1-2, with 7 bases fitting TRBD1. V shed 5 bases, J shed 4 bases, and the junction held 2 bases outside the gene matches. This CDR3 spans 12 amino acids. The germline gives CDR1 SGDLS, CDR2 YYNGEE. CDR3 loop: CASRGTAYGYTF. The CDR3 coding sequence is TGTGCCAGCAGAGGGACAGCCTATGGCTACACCTTC.

The CDR3 sequence: CASSSSDSYNSPLHF. The CDR3 coding sequence is TGTGCCAGCAGCTCCTCAGACAGCTATAATTCACCCCTCCACTTT. The V gene is TRBV7-9, the J gene TRBJ1-6; weak D call: TRBD1 (5 bases). The germline gives CDR1 SEHNR, CDR2 FQNEAQ (reference sequence). The CDR3 spans 15 residues. The V end was cut by 4 bases, the J end by 3 bases, with 10 bases between.

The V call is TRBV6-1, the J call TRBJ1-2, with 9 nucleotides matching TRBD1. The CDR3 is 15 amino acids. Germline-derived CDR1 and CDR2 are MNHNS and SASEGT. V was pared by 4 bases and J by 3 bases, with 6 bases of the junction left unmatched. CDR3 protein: CASSVDRGRYYGYTF. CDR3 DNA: TGTGCCAGCAGTGTGGACAGGGGACGGTACTATGGCTACACCTTC.

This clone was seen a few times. The CDR3: CASSRLPTGLGSYNEQFF. In DNA form, the CDR3 reads TGCGCCAGCAGCAGACTCCCCACAGGGTTGGGCTCCTACAATGAGCAGTTCTTC. The chain uses TRBV5-1 and TRBJ2-1; possibly TRBD1 for D (6 bases). Per germline, CDR1 SGHRS and CDR2 YFSETQ. V shed 4 bases and J shed 0 bases, with 20 bases lying between them. The CDR3 loop spans 18 amino acids.

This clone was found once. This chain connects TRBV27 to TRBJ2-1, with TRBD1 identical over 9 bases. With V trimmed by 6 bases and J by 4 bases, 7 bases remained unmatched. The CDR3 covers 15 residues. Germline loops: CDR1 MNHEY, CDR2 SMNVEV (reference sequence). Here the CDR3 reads CASSPRQGGYNEQFF. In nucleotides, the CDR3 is TGTGCCAGCAGCCCCCGACAGGGGGGTTACAATGAGCAGTTCTTC.

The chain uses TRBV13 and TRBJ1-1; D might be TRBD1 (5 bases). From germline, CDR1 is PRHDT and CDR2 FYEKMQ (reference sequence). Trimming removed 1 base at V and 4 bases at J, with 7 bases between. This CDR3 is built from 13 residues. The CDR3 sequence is CASSLERGTEAFF. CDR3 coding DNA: TGTGCCAGCAGCTTAGAAAGGGGCACTGAAGCTTTCTTT.

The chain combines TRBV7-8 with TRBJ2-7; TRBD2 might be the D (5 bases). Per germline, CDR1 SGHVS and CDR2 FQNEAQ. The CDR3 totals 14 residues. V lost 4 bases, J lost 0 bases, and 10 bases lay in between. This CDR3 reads CASSSLAISYEQYF. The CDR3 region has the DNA TGTGCCAGCAGCTCTCTAGCCATCTCCTACGAGCAGTACTTC.

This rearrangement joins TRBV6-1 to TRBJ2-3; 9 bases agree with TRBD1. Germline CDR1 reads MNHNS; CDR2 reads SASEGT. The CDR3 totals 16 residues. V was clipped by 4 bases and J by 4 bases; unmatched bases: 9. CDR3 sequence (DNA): TGTGCCAGCAGTGGGACAGGGGCGAGGAGGGCAGATACGCAGTATTTT. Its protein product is CASSGTGARRADTQYF.

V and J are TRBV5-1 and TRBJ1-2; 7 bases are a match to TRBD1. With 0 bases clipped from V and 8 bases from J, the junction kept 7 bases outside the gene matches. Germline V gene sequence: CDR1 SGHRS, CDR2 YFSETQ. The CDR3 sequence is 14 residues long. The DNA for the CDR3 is TGCGCCAGCAGCTTGGGGCAGGGGGTGAGAGGCTACACCTTC. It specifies CASSLGQGVRGYTF.

The CDR3 sequence is CASSLLTSGGAGELFF. DNA of the CDR3: TGTGCCAGCAGCTTATTGACTAGCGGGGGGGCCGGGGAGCTGTTTTTT. The chain has TRBV11-2 and TRBJ2-2; TRBD2 matches 14 bases. This CDR3 is built from 16 residues. Per germline, CDR1 SGHAT and CDR2 FQNNGV. J was trimmed by 6 bases and V by 2 bases; bases with no gene match: 2.

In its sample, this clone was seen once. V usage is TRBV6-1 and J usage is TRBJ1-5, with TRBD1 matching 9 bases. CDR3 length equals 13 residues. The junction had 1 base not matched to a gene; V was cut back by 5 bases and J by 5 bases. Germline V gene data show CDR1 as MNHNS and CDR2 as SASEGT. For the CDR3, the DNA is TGTGCCAGCAGTCGGGACAGGGATCAGCCCCAGCATTTT. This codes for CASSRDRDQPQHF.

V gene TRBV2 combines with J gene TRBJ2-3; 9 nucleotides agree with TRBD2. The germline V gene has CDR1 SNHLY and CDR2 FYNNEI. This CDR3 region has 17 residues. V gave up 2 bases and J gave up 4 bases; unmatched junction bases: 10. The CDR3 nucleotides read TGTGCCAGCAGTGAAAGGGCTAGCGGGGATGTTCCAGATACGCAGTATTTT. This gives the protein CASSERASGDVPDTQYF.

The CDR3 coding sequence is TGTGCCAGCAGCAACCGGGACAGGGGGATCGAGCAGTACTTC. This sequence encodes CASSNRDRGIEQYF. The gene calls are TRBV7-6 and TRBJ2-7; 11 bases agree with TRBD1. J was trimmed by 6 bases and V by 5 bases; bases with no gene match: 6. The CDR3 is 14 amino acids. Germline-derived CDR1 and CDR2 are SGHVS and FNYEAQ.

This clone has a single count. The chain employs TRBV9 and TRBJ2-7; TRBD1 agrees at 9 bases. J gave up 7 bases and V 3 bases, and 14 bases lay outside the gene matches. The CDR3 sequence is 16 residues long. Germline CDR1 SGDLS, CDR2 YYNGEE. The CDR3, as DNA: TGTGCCAGCAGCGAGGGAGCCGGGACAGGGTTAGAAGAGCAGTACTTC. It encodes CASSEGAGTGLEEQYF.

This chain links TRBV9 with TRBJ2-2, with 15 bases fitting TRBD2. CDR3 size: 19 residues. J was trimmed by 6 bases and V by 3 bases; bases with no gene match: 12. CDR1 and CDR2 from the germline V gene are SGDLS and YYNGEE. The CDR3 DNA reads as TGTGCCAGCAGCGACCGGACTAGCGGGGGGGCCACGGTTTCCGGGGAGCTGTTTTTT. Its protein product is CASSDRTSGGATVSGELFF.

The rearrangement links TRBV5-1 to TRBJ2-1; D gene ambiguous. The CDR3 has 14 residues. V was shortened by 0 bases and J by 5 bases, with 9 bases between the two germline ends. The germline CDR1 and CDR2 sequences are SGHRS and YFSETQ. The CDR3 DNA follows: TGCGCCAGCAGCTTGGGGGCAGACAACAATGAGCAGTTCTTC. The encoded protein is CASSLGADNNEQFF.

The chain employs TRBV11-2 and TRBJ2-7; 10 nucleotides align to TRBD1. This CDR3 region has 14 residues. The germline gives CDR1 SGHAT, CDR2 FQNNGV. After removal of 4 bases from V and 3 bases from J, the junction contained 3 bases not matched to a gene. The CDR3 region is CASSSRTGGYEQYF. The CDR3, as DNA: TGTGCCAGCAGCTCTAGGACAGGGGGCTACGAGCAGTACTTC.